This is a list of T cell receptor beta chains from one sample in a study of blood T cell repertoires in COVID-19. Only in-frame clones appear in the TCRdb table, and some are missing; sequencing was by immunoSEQ multiplex PCR. The sample records some 210,000 clones, 70% to 90% being singletons. Material for sequencing was peripheral blood. The receptors originated from a woman aged 40-49 years with acute or convalescent COVID-19. Both conserved end residues are part of each CDR3. Fields, in order: V gene, D gene, clone size, J gene, CDR3 DNA, CDR3 protein. The D gene is left open where the match is weak. Size values are once, few and many counts, or a class for expanded clones, and some rows have none.

>TRBV13|-|-|TRBJ1-2
TGTGCCAGCAGCTTAGGCACTAACTATGGCTACACCTTC
CASSLGTNYGYTF
>TRBV5-4|-|-|TRBJ1-1
TGTGCCAGCAGCGGGGGCGGGGGTAACACTGAAGCTTTCTTT
CASSGGGGNTEAFF
>TRBV6-6|TRBD1|-|TRBJ1-2
TGTGCCAGCAGCTCCGGGACAGGGGGAAAGTATGGCTACACCTTC
CASSSGTGGKYGYTF
>TRBV19|TRBD1|-|TRBJ1-6
TGTGCCAGTAGTATAGGTACAGGGGGCTTACGTTCACCCCTCCACTTT
CASSIGTGGLRSPLHF
>TRBV11-2|TRBD1|-|TRBJ1-1
TGTGCCAGCAGCAGGACAGGGCCGAACACTGAAGCTTTCTTT
CASSRTGPNTEAFF
>TRBV20-1|-|-|TRBJ1-1
TGCAGCGCTCCCTCGAACACTGAAGCTTTCTTT
CSAPSNTEAFF
>TRBV7-2|-|-|TRBJ1-2
TGTGCCAGCAGCTCCTATCTCAGGGTTCCTTATGGCTACACCTTC
CASSSYLRVPYGYTF
>TRBV12-3/TRBV12-4|-|once|TRBJ1-1
TGTGCCAGCAGTCCAGGGTTGGGCACTGAAGCTTTCTTT
CASSPGLGTEAFF
>TRBV7-9|TRBD2|-|TRBJ2-3
TGTGCCAGCAGCCGCCCTACTAGCGGGGGCACAGATACGCAGTATTTT
CASSRPTSGGTDTQYF
>TRBV10-2|-|-|TRBJ1-1
TGCGCCAGCAGTGAAGTATACGTAGACACTGAAGCTTTCTTT
CASSEVYVDTEAFF
>TRBV7-9|-|-|TRBJ1-2
TGTGCCAGCAGTAAAGGACAGAACTATGGCTACACCTTC
CASSKGQNYGYTF
>TRBV18|TRBD1|-|TRBJ1-5
TGTGCCAGCTCACCTTCGACAGGGAATAGCAATCAGCCCCAGCATTTT
CASSPSTGNSNQPQHF
>TRBV19|TRBD1|-|TRBJ1-2
TGTGCCAGTAGTAGACAGGGCACGGATGGCTACACCTTC
CASSRQGTDGYTF
>TRBV7-9|-|once|TRBJ1-3
TGTGCCAGCAGCTTACTGGGGGGAACGGGAAACACCATATATTTT
CASSLLGGTGNTIYF
>TRBV6-6|TRBD2|-|TRBJ2-3
TGTGCCAGCAGTTACTCCCCGGGAGGGACAGATACGCAGTATTTT
CASSYSPGGTDTQYF
>TRBV6-6|-|-|TRBJ1-6
TGTGCCAGCAGTTACTCGTCGACATCACCCCTCCACTTT
CASSYSSTSPLHF
>TRBV27|TRBD2|-|TRBJ2-5
TGTGCCAGCAGCCACCGAACCATGGGACTAGCGGGGGAAGAGACCCAGTACTTC
CASSHRTMGLAGEETQYF
>TRBV7-9|TRBD1|-|TRBJ1-1
TGTGCCAGCAGCTTACGTCCAGGGGGGAACACTGAAGCTTTCTTT
CASSLRPGGNTEAFF
>TRBV10-2|-|-|TRBJ1-1
TGCGCCAGCAGCCCCGCGTTTGAAGCTTTCTTT
CASSPAFEAFF
>TRBV11-2|TRBD2|-|TRBJ2-3
TGTGCCAGCAGCTTAGGACTGACTAGCCGTAGTGACGTAGATACGCAGTATTTT
CASSLGLTSRSDVDTQYF
>TRBV3-1/TRBV3-2|-|once|TRBJ1-3
TGTGCCAGCAGCCAAAACCCGGACAGCAGGCACTCTGGAAACACCATATATTTT
CASSQNPDSRHSGNTIYF
>TRBV19|TRBD1|-|TRBJ1-2
TGTGCCAGTAGTACCCCCGGACAGGGTAGCTACACCTTC
CASSTPGQGSYTF
>TRBV4-1|TRBD1|-|TRBJ1-2
TGCGCCAGCAGCCAAGATGAGGGGCAGGGGGCCGGTGGCTACACCTTC
CASSQDEGQGAGGYTF
>TRBV4-1|-|-|TRBJ1-1
TGCGCCAGCAGCTTACAGGAGGGAAACACTGAAGCTTTCTTT
CASSLQEGNTEAFF
>TRBV5-1|-|-|TRBJ2-4
TGCGCCAGCAGCGTGGGGGCAGGCAAAAACATTCAGTACTTC
CASSVGAGKNIQYF
>TRBV29-1|-|-|TRBJ1-3
TGCAGCGTCGAACAGGGTTTCTCTGGAAACACCATATATTTT
CSVEQGFSGNTIYF
>TRBV5-6|-|-|TRBJ1-2
TGTGCCAGCAGCGCTAAGGGAGGGGTGGTCTATGGCTACACCTTC
CASSAKGGVVYGYTF
>TRBV10-2|TRBD1|-|TRBJ1-2
TGCGCCAGCGTACCCCGGGGACAGGGGGACTATGGCTACACCTTC
CASVPRGQGDYGYTF
>TRBV9|TRBD1|-|TRBJ2-1
TGTGCCAGCAGCGCTCAGGGGGCATCCTACAATGAGCAGTTCTTC
CASSAQGASYNEQFF
>TRBV11-2|-|-|TRBJ2-3
TGTGCCAGCAGCCCTAGACGGGGTGATACGCAGTATTTT
CASSPRRGDTQYF
>TRBV11-3|-|-|TRBJ2-1
TGTGCCAGCAGCTCCCGAGGACGGGACAAAAGAGGTGAGCAGTTCTTC
CASSSRGRDKRGEQFF
>TRBV6-4|TRBD1|-|TRBJ2-3
TGTGCCAGCAGTGACTCCGATACAGGGGACACAGATACGCAGTATTTT
CASSDSDTGDTDTQYF
>TRBV5-6|TRBD1|-|TRBJ1-4
TGTGCCAGCAGCGCCGGGACAGGGGGGGGGAAACTGTTTTTT
CASSAGTGGGKLFF
>TRBV29-1|-|-|TRBJ1-2
TGCAGCGTTGTCGCAGGGAATGGCTACACCTTC
CSVVAGNGYTF
>TRBV27|-|few|TRBJ1-2
TGTGCCAGCAGTTCCTTGGGATTGGACGCGGGAGGCTACACCTTC
CASSSLGLDAGGYTF
>TRBV12-5|-|-|TRBJ1-1
TGTGCTAGTGGTCGAACAGATATCGAAGCTTTCTTT
CASGRTDIEAFF
>TRBV7-2|TRBD1|-|TRBJ2-3
TGTGCCAGCAGCCCAGACAGGGGGCGCACAGATACGCAGTATTTT
CASSPDRGRTDTQYF
>TRBV27|TRBD1|-|TRBJ1-5
TGTGCCAGCAGTTCGACTCAGGGGGCCCGCAATCAGCCCCAGCATTTT
CASSSTQGARNQPQHF
>TRBV10-1|TRBD2|-|TRBJ2-1
TGCGCCAGCAGCCCCGGGACTAGCGAGTCCGATGAGCAGTTCTTC
CASSPGTSESDEQFF
>TRBV27|-|-|TRBJ1-1
TGTGCCAGCAGTTTATCGGGACTGGTGAACACTGAAGCTTTCTTT
CASSLSGLVNTEAFF